This T cell receptor (beta chain) was observed in a study of blood T cell repertoires in COVID-19. For the study at large: The analysed material was cDNA or gDNA that came from T cells, B-cell-depleted T cells, or PBMCs.

Measured with immunoSEQ multiplex PCR; TCRdb has only the in-frame clones, and not every one. Among roughly 150,000 clones listed, approximately 78% were seen once. The specimen was peripheral blood. The TCR originated in a woman at least 80 years old with acute or convalescent COVID-19.

Here the CDR3 reads CASRGGVRGTDTQYF. The CDR3 region has the DNA TGTGCCAGCAGAGGGGGGGTCAGGGGCACAGATACGCAGTATTTT. The J gene is TRBJ2-3, the V gene TRBV6-6; a weak D match, TRBD2 (7 bases). CDR1 MNHNY and CDR2 SVGAGI come from the germline V gene (reference sequence). This CDR3 is built from 15 residues. The V and J ends lost 6 bases and 1 base respectively, with 14 bases between them.